The sequence of this T cell receptor (beta chain) was determined in a study of T cell responses to AZD1222 COVID-19 vaccine. Regarding the study as a whole: Donors were largely white British and mainly female; clonal diversity was possibly underestimated. CD4 TCRs associated with vaccination spanned spike, dominating at 160-218 and 743-854. There were repertoire samples only from the period after the peak T cell response.

Concerning this clone itself: Its target is unknown.

V lost 5 bases and J lost 2; bases outside the gene matches: 4. This CDR3 is built from 14 residues. Germline assignment: CDR1 SGHVS and CDR2 FQNEAQ. Data came from immunoSEQ multiplex PCR; TCRdb stores just in-frame clones and leaves some out. The sample lists about 160,000 clones; approximately 91% were seen once. This specimen consisted of peripheral blood, obtained on day 0 of AZD1222 vaccination. The receptor was derived from an adult in good health. The V call is TRBV7-8, the J call TRBJ2-7, with 9 bases identical to TRBD2. The CDR3 protein is CASSPSGETYEQYF. The CDR3 DNA follows: TGTGCCAGCAGCCCTAGCGGGGAAACCTACGAGCAGTACTTC.